The clone carrying this T cell receptor (beta chain) occurred once. Libraries were prepared by immunoSEQ multiplex PCR; TCRdb keeps only in-frame clonotypes and omits some of them. This sample has a few hundred thousand clones, with roughly 87% found just once. The sample is drawn from a study of cytomegalovirus exposure and HLA in healthy donors. It was the approximately 120-subject validation cohort, separate from the roughly 700-subject first cohort, to which the donors belonged. After removal of 6 bases from V and 3 bases from J, the junction contained 7 bases not matched to a gene. The CDR3 consists of 15 residues. Germline CDR1 reads MDHEN; CDR2 reads SYDVKM.

The sequenced sample consisted of PBMCs. The genes are TRBV28 and TRBJ1-5, with 8 bases matching TRBD1. The TCR originated in a man between 18 and 29 years old in good health and CMV-seropositive. CDR3 in amino acids: CASSSTTGVNQPQHF. As DNA, the CDR3 is TGTGCCAGCAGCTCCACGACAGGGGTCAATCAGCCCCAGCATTTT. The entire variable domain, with the rest obtained from reference TRBV28 and TRBJ1-5, is as follows: DVKVTQSSRYLVKRTGEKVFLECVQDMDHENMFWYRQDPGLGLRLIYFSYDVKMKEKGDIPEGYSVSREKKERFSLILESASTNQTSMYLCASSSTTGVNQPQHFGDGTRLSIL.